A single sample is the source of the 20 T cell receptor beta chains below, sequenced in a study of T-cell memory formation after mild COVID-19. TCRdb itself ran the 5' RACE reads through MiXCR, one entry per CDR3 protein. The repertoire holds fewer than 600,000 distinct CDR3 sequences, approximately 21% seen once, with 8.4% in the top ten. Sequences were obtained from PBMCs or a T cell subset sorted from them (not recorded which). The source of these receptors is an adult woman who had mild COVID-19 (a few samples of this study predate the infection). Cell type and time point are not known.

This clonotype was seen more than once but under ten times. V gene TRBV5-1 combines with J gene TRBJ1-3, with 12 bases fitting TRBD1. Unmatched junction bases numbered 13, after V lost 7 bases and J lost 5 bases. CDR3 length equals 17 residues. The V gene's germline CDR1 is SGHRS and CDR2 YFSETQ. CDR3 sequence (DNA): TGCGCCAGCCAGCCGGGACAGGGGGCGAGAATTCGAAACACCATATATTTT. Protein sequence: CASQPGQGARIRNTIYF. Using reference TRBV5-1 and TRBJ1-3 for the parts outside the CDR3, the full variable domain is KAGVTQTPRYLIKTRGQQVTLSCSPISGHRSVSWYQQTPGQGLQFLFEYFSETQRNKGNFPGRFSGRQFSNSRSEMNVSTLELGDSALYLCASQPGQGARIRNTIYFGEGSWLTVV.

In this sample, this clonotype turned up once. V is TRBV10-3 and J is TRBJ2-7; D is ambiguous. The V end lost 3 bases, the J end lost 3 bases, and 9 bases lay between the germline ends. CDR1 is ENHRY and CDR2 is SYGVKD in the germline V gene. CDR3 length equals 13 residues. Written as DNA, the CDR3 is TGTGCCATCAGTGAAGTGTCTGTCTACGAGCAGTACTTC. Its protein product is CAISEVSVYEQYF.

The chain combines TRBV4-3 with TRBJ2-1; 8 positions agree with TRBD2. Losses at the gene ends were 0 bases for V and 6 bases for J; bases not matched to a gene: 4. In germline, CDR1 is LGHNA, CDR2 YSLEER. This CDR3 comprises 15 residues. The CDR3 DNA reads TGCGCCAGCAGCCAAGATCTGACTAGCGCCAATGAGCAGTTCTTC. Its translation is CASSQDLTSANEQFF.

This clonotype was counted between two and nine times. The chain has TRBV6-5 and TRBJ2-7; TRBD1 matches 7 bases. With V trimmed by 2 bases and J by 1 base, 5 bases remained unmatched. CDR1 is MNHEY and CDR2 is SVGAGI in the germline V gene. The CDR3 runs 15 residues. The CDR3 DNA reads TGTGCCAGCAGTTACGGCTCGACAGGGTCCTACGAGCAGTACTTC. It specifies CASSYGSTGSYEQYF.

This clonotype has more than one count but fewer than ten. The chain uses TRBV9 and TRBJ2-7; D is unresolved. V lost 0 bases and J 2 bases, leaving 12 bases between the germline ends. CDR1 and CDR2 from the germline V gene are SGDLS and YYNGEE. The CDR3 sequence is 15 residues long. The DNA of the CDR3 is TGTGCCAGCAGCGTAGGCTCTGGGGTTCCCTACGAGCAGTACTTC. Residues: CASSVGSGVPYEQYF. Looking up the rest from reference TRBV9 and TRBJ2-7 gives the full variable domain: DSGVTQTPKHLITATGQRVTLRCSPRSGDLSVYWYQQSLDQGLQFLIQYYNGEERAKGNILERFSAQQFPDLHSELNLSSLELGDSALYFCASSVGSGVPYEQYFGPGTRLTVT.

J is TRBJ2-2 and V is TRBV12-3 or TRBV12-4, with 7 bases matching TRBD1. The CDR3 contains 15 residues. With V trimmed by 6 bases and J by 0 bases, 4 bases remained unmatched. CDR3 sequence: CASRLQGTNTGELFF. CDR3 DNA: TGTGCCAGCAGGCTACAGGGGACGAACACCGGGGAGCTGTTTTTT.

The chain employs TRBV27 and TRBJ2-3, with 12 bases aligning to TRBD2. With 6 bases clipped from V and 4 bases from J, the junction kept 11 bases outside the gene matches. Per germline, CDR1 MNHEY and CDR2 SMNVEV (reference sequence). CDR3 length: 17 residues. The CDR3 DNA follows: TGTGCCAGCAGACGGCCCCTGACTAGCGGGAGTTCAGATACGCAGTATTTT. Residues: CASRRPLTSGSSDTQYF.

The CDR3 here is CASSIVPGATSNQPQHF. CDR3 nucleotides: TGTGCCAGTAGTATAGTCCCAGGGGCGACTAGCAATCAGCCCCAGCATTTT. The chain couples TRBV19 to TRBJ1-5; perhaps TRBD1 as D (6 bases). The CDR3 consists of 17 residues. Trimming shortened V by 1 base and J by 0 bases, and 13 bases separated the two germline ends. CDR1 and CDR2 (germline): LNHDA, SQIVND (reference sequence).

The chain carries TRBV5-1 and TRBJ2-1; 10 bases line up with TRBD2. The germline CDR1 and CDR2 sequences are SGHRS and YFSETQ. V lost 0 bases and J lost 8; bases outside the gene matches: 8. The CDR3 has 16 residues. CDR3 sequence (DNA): TGCGCCAGCAGCTTGGCCCCCCTAGCGGGAGTCCATGAGCAGTTCTTC. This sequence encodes CASSLAPLAGVHEQFF.

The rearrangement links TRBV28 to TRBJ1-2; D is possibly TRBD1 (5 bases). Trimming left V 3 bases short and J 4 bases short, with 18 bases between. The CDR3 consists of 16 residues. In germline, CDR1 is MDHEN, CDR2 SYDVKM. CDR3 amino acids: CASSLSPFGTFYGYTF. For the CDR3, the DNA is TGTGCCAGCAGTTTGTCTCCCTTCGGGACCTTCTATGGCTACACCTTC.

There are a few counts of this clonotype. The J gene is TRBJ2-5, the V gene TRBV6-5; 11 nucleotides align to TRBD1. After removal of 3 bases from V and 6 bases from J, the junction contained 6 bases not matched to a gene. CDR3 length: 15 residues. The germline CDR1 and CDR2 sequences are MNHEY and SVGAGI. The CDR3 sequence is CASSYGGQGAKTQYF. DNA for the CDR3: TGTGCCAGCAGTTATGGTGGACAGGGGGCGAAGACCCAGTACTTC.

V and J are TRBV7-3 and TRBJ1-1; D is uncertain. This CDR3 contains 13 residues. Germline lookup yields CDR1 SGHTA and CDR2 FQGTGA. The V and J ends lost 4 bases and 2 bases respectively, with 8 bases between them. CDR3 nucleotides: TGTGCCAGCAGCTCACGCCACAACACTGAAGCTTTCTTT. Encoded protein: CASSSRHNTEAFF. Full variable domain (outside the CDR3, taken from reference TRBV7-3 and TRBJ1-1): GAGVSQTPSNKVTEKGKYVELRCDPISGHTALYWYRQSLGQGPEFLIYFQGTGAADDSGLPNDRFFAVRPEGSVSTLKIQRTERGDSAVYLCASSSRHNTEAFFGQGTRLTVV.

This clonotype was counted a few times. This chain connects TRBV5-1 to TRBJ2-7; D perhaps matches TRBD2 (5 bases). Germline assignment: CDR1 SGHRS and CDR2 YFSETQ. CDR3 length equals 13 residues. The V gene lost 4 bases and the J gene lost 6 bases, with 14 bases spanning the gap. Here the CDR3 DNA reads TGCGCCAGCAGCCACGGCGTTGGGAGCGAGCAGTACTTC. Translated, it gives CASSHGVGSEQYF.

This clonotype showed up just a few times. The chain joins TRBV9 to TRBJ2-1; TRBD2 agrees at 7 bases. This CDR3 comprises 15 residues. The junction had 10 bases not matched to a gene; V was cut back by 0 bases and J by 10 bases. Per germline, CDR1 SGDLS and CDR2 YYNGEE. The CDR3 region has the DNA TGTGCCAGCAGCGTAGCCCTAGCGGTTACAAGGGAGCAGTTCTTC. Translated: CASSVALAVTREQFF.

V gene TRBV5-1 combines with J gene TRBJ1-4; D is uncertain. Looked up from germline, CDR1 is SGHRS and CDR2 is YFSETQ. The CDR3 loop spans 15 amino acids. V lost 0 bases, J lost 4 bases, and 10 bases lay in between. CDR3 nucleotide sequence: TGCGCCAGCAGCTTGGAGTCGTGGGTTAATGAAAAACTGTTTTTT. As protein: CASSLESWVNEKLFF.

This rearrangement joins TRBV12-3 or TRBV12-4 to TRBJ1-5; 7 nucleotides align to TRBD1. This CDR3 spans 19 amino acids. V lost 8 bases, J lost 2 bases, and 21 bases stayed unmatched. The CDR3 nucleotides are TGTGCCAGCTTGATTAAGGTGGACAGGTGTTTTGGGGGCAATCAGCCCCAGCATTTT. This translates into CASLIKVDRCFGGNQPQHF.

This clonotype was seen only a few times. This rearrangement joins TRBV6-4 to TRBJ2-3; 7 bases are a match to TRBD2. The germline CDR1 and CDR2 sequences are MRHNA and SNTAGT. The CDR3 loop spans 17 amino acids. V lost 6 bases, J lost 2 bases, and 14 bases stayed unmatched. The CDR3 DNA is TGTGCCAGCAGGGCCCTTCCCCGGGACTACTACACAGATACGCAGTATTTT. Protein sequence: CASRALPRDYYTDTQYF.

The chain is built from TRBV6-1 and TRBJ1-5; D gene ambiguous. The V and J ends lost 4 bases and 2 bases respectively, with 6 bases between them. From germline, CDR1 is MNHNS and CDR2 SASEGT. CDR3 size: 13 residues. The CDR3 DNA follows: TGTGCCAGCAGTGGGTACGGCAATCAGCCCCAGCATTTT. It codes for CASSGYGNQPQHF.

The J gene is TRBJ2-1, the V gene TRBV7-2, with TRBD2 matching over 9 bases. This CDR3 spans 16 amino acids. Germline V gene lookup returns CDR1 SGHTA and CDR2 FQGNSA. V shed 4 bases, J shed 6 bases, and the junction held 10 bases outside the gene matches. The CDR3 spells CASSSQTSGLINEQFF. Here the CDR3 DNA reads TGTGCCAGCAGCTCGCAGACTAGCGGACTCATCAATGAGCAGTTCTTC.

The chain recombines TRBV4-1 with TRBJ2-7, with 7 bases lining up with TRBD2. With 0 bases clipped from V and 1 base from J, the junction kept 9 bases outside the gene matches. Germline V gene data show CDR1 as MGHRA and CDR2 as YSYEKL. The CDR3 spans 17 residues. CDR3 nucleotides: TGCGCCAGCAGCCAAGATCCCCCCAGCGGGGTATCCTACGAGCAGTACTTC. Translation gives CASSQDPPSGVSYEQYF.